This T cell receptor (beta chain) emerged from a study of blood T cell repertoires in COVID-19. Study overall: Donors in the United States, Italy and Spain gave samples during acute or convalescent COVID-19. The cDNA or gDNA used as material had been derived from T cells, B-cell-depleted T cells, or PBMCs.

This study enrolled people aged roughly 18 to 89 from about 26 US geographic areas. Authors' processing steps: Using reference gene primer amplification, nucleated cell counts were estimated. The protocol was immunoSEQ multiplex PCR, while the TCRdb copy is restricted to in-frame clones and leaves out a portion. The V and J calls and clone size are taken from that table; D and trimming were inferred from the DNA. The repertoire has approximately 280,000 clones, 86% of them found once; the top ten carry about 2.7%. Sequencing was done on a sample of PBMCs or T cells enriched from blood (not recorded which). This sequence originates from a woman aged 18-29 years who had recovered from COVID-19.

In DNA, the CDR3 is TGTGCCAGCAGCATTAGGGGTACCGGGGAGCTGTTTTTT. It is translated as CASSIRGTGELFF. The chain joins TRBV9 to TRBJ2-2; tentative D call: TRBD1 (5 bases). Germline V lookup: CDR1 SGDLS, CDR2 YYNGEE. V dropped 4 bases and J dropped 5 bases, with 9 bases sitting between them. The CDR3 totals 13 residues.